Shown below are 11 T cell receptor beta chains from a single sample sequenced in a study of blood T cell repertoires in COVID-19. The data were produced by immunoSEQ multiplex PCR, yet TCRdb's version contains in-frame clones alone and is incomplete. The sample has some 250,000 clones; approximately 82% are singletons. The sequencing input was peripheral blood. The receptors stem from an elderly man with acute or convalescent COVID-19.

The gene calls are TRBV2 and TRBJ1-3; D not certain. Germline V lookup: CDR1 SNHLY, CDR2 FYNNEI. Trimming left V 7 bases short and J 4 bases short, with 11 bases between. The CDR3 length is 13 residues. The CDR3: CASTEERGNTIYF. CDR3 nucleotides: TGTGCCAGCACGGAGGAGCGCGGAAACACCATATATTTT. Complete variable domain (other parts from reference TRBV2 and TRBJ1-3): EPEVTQTPSHQVTQMGQEVILRCVPISNHLYFYWYRQILGQKVEFLVSFYNNEISEKSEIFDDQFSVERPDGSNFTLKIRSTKLEDSAMYFCASTEERGNTIYFGEGSWLTVV.

This sequence joins TRBV28 and TRBJ2-1; 12 nucleotides line up with TRBD2. The junction had 5 bases not matched to a gene; V was cut back by 5 bases and J by 6 bases. CDR1 is MDHEN and CDR2 is SYDVKM in the germline V gene. CDR3 length: 15 residues. CDR3 residues: CASSAASGGGNEQFF. The CDR3 DNA is TGTGCCAGCAGTGCCGCTAGCGGGGGGGGCAATGAGCAGTTCTTC.

This chain joins TRBV5-8 and TRBJ1-1, with D maybe TRBD1 (6 bases). Germline V gene lookup returns CDR1 SGHTS and CDR2 YDEGEE. Trimming pared 4 bases from V and 6 bases from J, leaving 16 bases between. CDR3 size: 14 residues. Written as DNA, the CDR3 is TGTGCCAGCAGCAGGGACATACCCGGGCCTGAAGCTTTCTTT. It codes for CASSRDIPGPEAFF.

The chain combines TRBV3-1 (or the pseudogene TRBV3-2) with TRBJ2-3; 10 nucleotides align to TRBD2. This CDR3 has 17 amino acids. With 5 bases clipped from V and 6 bases from J, the junction kept 14 bases outside the gene matches. From germline, CDR1 is LGHDT and CDR2 YNNKEL (reference sequence). For the CDR3, the DNA is TGTGCCAGCAGCAACAGTGGACTAGCGGTCCCATCGGATACGCAGTATTTT. Translated: CASSNSGLAVPSDTQYF.

The chain recombines TRBV30 with TRBJ2-7; no definite D call. The CDR3 length is 12 residues. V was trimmed by 8 bases and J by 3 bases, leaving 14 bases between them. Germline CDR1 GTSNPN, CDR2 SVGIG (reference sequence). The CDR3 coding sequence is TGTGCCACGGGTAGGAGCCGCTACGAGCAGTACTTC. Translation: CATGRSRYEQYF.

The J gene is TRBJ1-1, the V gene TRBV5-4; maybe TRBD1 (6 bases). V lost 4 bases to trimming and J lost 0 bases, with 16 bases between them. The CDR3 has 16 amino acids. The germline V gene encodes CDR1 SGHNT and CDR2 YYREEE (reference sequence). The CDR3 region is CASSVGTGLMNTEAFF. CDR3 bases: TGTGCCAGCAGCGTAGGAACAGGGCTCATGAACACTGAAGCTTTCTTT. Full variable domain (outside the CDR3, taken from reference TRBV5-4 and TRBJ1-1): ETGVTQSPTHLIKTRGQQVTLRCSSQSGHNTVSWYQQALGQGPQFIFQYYREEENGRGNFPPRFSGLQFPNYSSELNVNALELDDSALYLCASSVGTGLMNTEAFFGQGTRLTVV.

This chain links TRBV6-5 with TRBJ1-1; 8 bases align to TRBD1. V shed 2 bases and J 5 bases; nucleotides not matched to a gene: 4. The germline V gene encodes CDR1 MNHEY and CDR2 SVGAGI. The CDR3 has 14 residues. In DNA form, the CDR3 reads TGTGCCAGCAGTTACGCAGACAGGGGAACTGAAGCTTTCTTT. Residues: CASSYADRGTEAFF.

This clone is a singleton in its sample. This chain links TRBV6-5 with TRBJ2-1, with 11 bases matching TRBD2. The ends lost 7 bases at V and 9 bases at J; junction bases unmatched: 5. Germline V lookup: CDR1 MNHEY, CDR2 SVGAGI. The CDR3 sequence is 13 residues long. CDR3 sequence reads: CASTSSGRSEQFF. The CDR3 DNA reads as TGTGCCAGCACGTCTAGCGGGAGGAGTGAGCAGTTCTTC.

The sample holds many counts of this clone. The V gene is TRBV7-9, the J gene TRBJ2-7; 9 bases are shared with TRBD1. The V and J ends lost 2 bases and 2 bases, in that order; junction bases with no gene match: 4. CDR3 length: 15 amino acids. Germline CDR1 and CDR2: SEHNR and FQNEAQ (reference sequence). For the CDR3, the DNA is TGTGCCAGCAGCTTATCGGACAGGGGCACCTACGAGCAGTACTTC. Translating it yields CASSLSDRGTYEQYF.

This chain links TRBV11-2 with TRBJ2-5, with 8 nucleotides matching TRBD1. Germline CDR1 and CDR2: SGHAT and FQNNGV. Trimming took 5 bases from V and 4 from J; bases not matched to a gene: 9. The CDR3 consists of 15 residues. The CDR3 DNA is TGTGCCAGCAGCCGGCGACAGGGGCTCGGAGAGACCCAGTACTTC. Translation gives CASSRRQGLGETQYF. Filled out from reference TRBV11-2 and TRBJ2-5, the complete variable domain reads EAGVAQSPRYKIIEKRQSVAFWCNPISGHATLYWYQQILGQGPKLLIQFQNNGVVDDSQLPKDRFSAERLKGVDSTLKIQPAKLEDSAVYLCASSRRQGLGETQYFGPGTRLLVL.

This sequence joins TRBV5-4 and TRBJ2-7, with D perhaps matching TRBD2 (5 bases). The V end was cut by 3 bases, the J end by 6 bases, with 10 bases between. The length of the CDR3 is 12 residues. CDR1 and CDR2 from the germline V gene are SGHNT and YYREEE (reference sequence). The CDR3 coding sequence is TGTGCCAGCAGCTCCACTAGGTCCGAGCAGTACTTC. Protein sequence: CASSSTRSEQYF.